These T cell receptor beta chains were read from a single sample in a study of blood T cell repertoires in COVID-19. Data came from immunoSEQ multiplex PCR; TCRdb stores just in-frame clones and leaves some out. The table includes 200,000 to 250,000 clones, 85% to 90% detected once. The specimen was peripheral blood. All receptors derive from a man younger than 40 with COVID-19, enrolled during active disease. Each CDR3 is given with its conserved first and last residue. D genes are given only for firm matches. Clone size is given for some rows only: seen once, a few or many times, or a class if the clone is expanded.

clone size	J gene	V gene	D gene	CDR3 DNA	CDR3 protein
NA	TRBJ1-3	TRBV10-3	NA	TGTGCCATCTCAGGGGAAGGAAACACCATATATTTT	CAISGEGNTIYF
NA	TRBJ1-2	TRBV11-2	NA	TGTGCCAGCAGCTCCCAGGGCTTAGGCTACACCTTC	CASSSQGLGYTF
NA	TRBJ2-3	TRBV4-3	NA	TGCGCCAGCAGCCAAGGCGGGGCTAGCACAGATACGCAGTATTTT	CASSQGGASTDTQYF
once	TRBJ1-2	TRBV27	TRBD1	TGTGCCAGCAGACAACAGGGGGCGAGAATCTACACCTTC	CASRQQGARIYTF
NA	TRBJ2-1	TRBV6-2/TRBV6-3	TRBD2	TGTGCCAGCAGTTACTCGGTTAGCGGGGACAATGAGCAGTTCTTC	CASSYSVSGDNEQFF
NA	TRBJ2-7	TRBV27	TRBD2	TGTGCCAGCAGTTCATACCTAAAAGCGGGAGGCTTGGAGCAGTACTTC	CASSSYLKAGGLEQYF
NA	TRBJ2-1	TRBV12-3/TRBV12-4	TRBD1	TGTGCCAGCATTGATGACAGGGGCAATGAGCAGTTCTTC	CASIDDRGNEQFF
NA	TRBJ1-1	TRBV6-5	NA	TGTGCCAGCAGTATTCAAAACAGCGGGTGGACTGAAGCTTTCTTT	CASSIQNSGWTEAFF
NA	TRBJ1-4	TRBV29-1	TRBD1	TGCAGCGTTTTATGGAGGGGGCAAGGTGAAAAACTGTTTTTT	CSVLWRGQGEKLFF
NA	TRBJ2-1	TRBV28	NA	TGTGCCAGCAGTCCCCCCCGAGGGCATGAGCAGTTCTTC	CASSPPRGHEQFF
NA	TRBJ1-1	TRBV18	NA	TGTGCCAGCTCACCCTACATCGGAGGGCACTCCAACACTGAAGCTTTCTTT	CASSPYIGGHSNTEAFF
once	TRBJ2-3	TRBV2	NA	TGTGCCAGCACCGACACAACAGATACGCAGTATTTT	CASTDTTDTQYF
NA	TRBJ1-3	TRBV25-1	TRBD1	TGTGCCAGCAGTGAATATGGCAGGGGGAATGGAAACACCATATATTTT	CASSEYGRGNGNTIYF
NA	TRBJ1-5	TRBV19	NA	TGTGCCAGTAGTCCCGAGGGTAGGCAGCCCCAGCATTTT	CASSPEGRQPQHF
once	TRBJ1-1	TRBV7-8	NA	TGTGCCAGCAGCTTAAAGCCGTGGTCTCAGAACACTGAAGCTTTCTTT	CASSLKPWSQNTEAFF
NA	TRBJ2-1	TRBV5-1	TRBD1	TGCGCCAGCAGCGACAGGGGGCAGTACAATGAGCAGTTCTTC	CASSDRGQYNEQFF
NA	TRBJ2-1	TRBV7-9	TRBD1	TGTGCCAGCAGCAAAGAGGGACAGGGGATCCACAATGAGCAGTTCTTC	CASSKEGQGIHNEQFF
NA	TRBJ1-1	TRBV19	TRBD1	TGTGCCAGTAACGACAGGGGAGGTGAAGCTTTCTTT	CASNDRGGEAFF
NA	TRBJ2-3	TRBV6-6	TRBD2	TGTGCCAGCAAAAGACTAGCGGGAGGGGGGGCAGATACGCAGTATTTT	CASKRLAGGGADTQYF
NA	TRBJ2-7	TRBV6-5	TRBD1	TGTGCCAGCTGTCGGGACAGGGCCTCCTACGAGCAGTACTTC	CASCRDRASYEQYF
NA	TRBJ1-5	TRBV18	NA	TGTGCCAGCTCCCGACTCGGTGTCAGCAATCAGCCCCAGCATTTT	CASSRLGVSNQPQHF
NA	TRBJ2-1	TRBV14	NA	TGTGCCAGCAGCCAATCAGGCTTTGAGCAGTTCTTC	CASSQSGFEQFF
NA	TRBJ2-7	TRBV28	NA	TGTGCCAGCGTTACAGGGAGGGTATTGGGCGAGCAGTACTTC	CASVTGRVLGEQYF
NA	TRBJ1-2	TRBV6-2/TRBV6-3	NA	TGTGCCAGCAGTACTCCGGGACAACCCAGACTTAGCTATGGCTACACCTTC	CASSTPGQPRLSYGYTF
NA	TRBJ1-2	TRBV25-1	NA	TGTGCCAGCAGTGAAGGAGGACAGTACTATGGCTACACCTTC	CASSEGGQYYGYTF
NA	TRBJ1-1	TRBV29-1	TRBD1	TGCAGCGTTGGGGACAGAGTGAACACTGAAGCTTTCTTT	CSVGDRVNTEAFF
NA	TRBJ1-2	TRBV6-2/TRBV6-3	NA	TGTGCCAGCAGTTACCTCCATAAGGGGGCTAACTATGGCTACACCTTC	CASSYLHKGANYGYTF
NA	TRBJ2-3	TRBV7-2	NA	TGTGCCAGCGACGGGGAAAGTGGAAGCACAGATACGCAGTATTTT	CASDGESGSTDTQYF
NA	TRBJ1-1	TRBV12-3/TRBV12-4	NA	TGTGCCAGCAGTTTAGCGCGGGGTTCTGAAGCTTTCTTT	CASSLARGSEAFF
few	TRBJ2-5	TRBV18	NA	TGTGCCAGCTCAGGGGGCTCCCAAGAGACCCAGTACTTC	CASSGGSQETQYF
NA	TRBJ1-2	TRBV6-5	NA	TGTGCCAGCAGTTCCGGGAACTATGGCTACACCTTC	CASSSGNYGYTF
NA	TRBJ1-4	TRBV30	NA	TGTGCCTGGAGAGCCAGGTCAGGGGAAAAACTGTTTTTT	CAWRARSGEKLFF
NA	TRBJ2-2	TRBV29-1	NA	TGCAGCGTTGCAGCGAACACCGGGGAGCTGTTTTTT	CSVAANTGELFF
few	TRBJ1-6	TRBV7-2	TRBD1	TGTGCCAGCAGCTCCGGACAGGGGTATTCACCCCTCCACTTT	CASSSGQGYSPLHF
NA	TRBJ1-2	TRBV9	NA	TGTGCCAGCAGCGTAGAACAGGGTCGTGGCTACACCTTC	CASSVEQGRGYTF
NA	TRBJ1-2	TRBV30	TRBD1	TGTGCCTGGAGCCGGGGGGCCGGTGGACAGGGGGCAGTGGGCTATGGCTACACCTTC	CAWSRGAGGQGAVGYGYTF
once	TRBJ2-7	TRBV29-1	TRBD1	TGCAGCGCTGGACAGGGTTCCACCTACGAGCAGTACTTC	CSAGQGSTYEQYF
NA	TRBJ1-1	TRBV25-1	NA	TGTGCCAGCAGTGAATCGGGGATTGTAGCTTTCTTT	CASSESGIVAFF
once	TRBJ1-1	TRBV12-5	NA	TGTGCTAGTGGTTTGGCCACCGGGGGAGGTTACACTGAAGCTTTCTTT	CASGLATGGGYTEAFF
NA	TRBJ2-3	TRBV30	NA	TGTGCCTGGAGTGTAGGTCAGGGGACAGATACGCAGTATTTT	CAWSVGQGTDTQYF
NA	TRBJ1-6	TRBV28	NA	TGTGCCAGCAGTCTAACCCGACCCCTCCACTTT	CASSLTRPLHF
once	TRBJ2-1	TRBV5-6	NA	TGTGCCAGCGGGGTTGCGGGTATATACAATGAGCAGTTCTTC	CASGVAGIYNEQFF
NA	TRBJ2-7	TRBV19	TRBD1	TGTGCCAGTAACCCCGGGACAGCTTACTACGAGCAGTACTTC	CASNPGTAYYEQYF
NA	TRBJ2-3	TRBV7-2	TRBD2	TGTGCCAGCAGCGCTAGCGGTAGTAGCGGGAGGGCGACCACAGATACGCAGTATTTT	CASSASGSSGRATTDTQYF
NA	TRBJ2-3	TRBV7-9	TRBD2	TGTGCCAGCAGCTTAGTGGTAGCGGGGGATCGGAGCACAGATACGCAGTATTTT	CASSLVVAGDRSTDTQYF
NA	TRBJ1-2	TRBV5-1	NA	TGCGCCAGCAGCAGGGACACAAACTATGGCTACACCTTC	CASSRDTNYGYTF
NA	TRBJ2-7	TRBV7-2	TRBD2	TGTGCCAGCAGCCTACGACTAGCGGGCTACGAGCAGTACTTC	CASSLRLAGYEQYF
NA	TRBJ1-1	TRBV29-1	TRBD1	TGCAGCGCTACGGGACAGGGGGCGCGTATAAACACTGAAGCTTTCTTT	CSATGQGARINTEAFF
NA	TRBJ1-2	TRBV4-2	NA	TGTGCCAGCAGCCAAGCCGGGGTTAACTATGGCTACACCTTC	CASSQAGVNYGYTF
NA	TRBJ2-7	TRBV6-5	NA	TGTGCCAGCAGTTACATCAGTTCTGGAGCCTACGAGCAGTACTTC	CASSYISSGAYEQYF
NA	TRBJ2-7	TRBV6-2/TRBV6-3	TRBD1	TGTGCCAGCAGTTGGGACAGAGACGAGCAGTACTTC	CASSWDRDEQYF
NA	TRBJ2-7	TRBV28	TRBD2	TGTGCCAGCAGGGCGGGAGGCGGGACCTCCTACGAGCAGTACTTC	CASRAGGGTSYEQYF
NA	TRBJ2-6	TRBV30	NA	TGTGCCTGGAGTTACGGACTTAGCTCTGGGGCCAACGTCCTGACTTTC	CAWSYGLSSGANVLTF
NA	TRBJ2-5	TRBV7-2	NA	TGTGCCAGCAGCCCGGATAGCTACGAGACCCAGTACTTC	CASSPDSYETQYF
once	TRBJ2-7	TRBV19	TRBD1	TGTGCCAGTAGTATAGGAGGGGGCGGCTACGAGCAGTACTTC	CASSIGGGGYEQYF
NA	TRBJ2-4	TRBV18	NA	TGTGCCAGCTCAACAGGTAGAGGAAACATTCAGTACTTC	CASSTGRGNIQYF
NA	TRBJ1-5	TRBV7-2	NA	TGTGCCAGCAGCTGGCAGGGCAGCAATCAGCCCCAGCATTTT	CASSWQGSNQPQHF
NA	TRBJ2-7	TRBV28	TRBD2	TGTGCCAGCAGTTTAATGGGACTAGCGGACTACGAGCAGTACTTC	CASSLMGLADYEQYF
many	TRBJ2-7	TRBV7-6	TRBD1	TGTGCCAGCAGCTTATTGGACAGGGGGGCTGTGTACGAGCAGTACTTC	CASSLLDRGAVYEQYF